This T cell receptor (beta chain) was sequenced for a study of blood T cells in healthy people across ages. The CDR3 covers 15 residues. Germline V gene data show CDR1 as SEHNR and CDR2 as FQNEAQ (reference sequence). V lost 4 bases and J lost 5, with 17 bases in between. Next came a second PCR, run for about 7 to 12 cycles, which used a sample-barcoded 5' primer along with a J-beta primer mix. MiXCR, applied by TCRdb to the 5' RACE reads, yields one record per CDR3 protein. This sample carries more than 800,000 distinct CDR3 sequences, 29% of them seen once, and the ten largest clones take approximately 15%. This clonotype occurred many times. Its antigen is still unknown. Study-wide findings and caveats: From one million sequenced T cells, diversity estimates were lower bounds.

This chain uses TRBV7-9 with TRBJ1-2, with unresolved D. Input material: blood. The sequence derives from a woman of 80 years or more in good health. The CDR3 DNA is TGTGCCAGCAGCTCCCGGACGACGACCGTATATGGCTACACCTTC. This gives the protein CASSSRTTTVYGYTF.